Below are 29 T cell receptor beta chains sequenced from a single sample in a study of regulatory T cells in long-lasting Graves disease. Time point reported: persistent/refractory GD, antithyroid drugs over 5 years with positive TRAb. PBMCs provided the RNA from which the TCR library was made. Construction of TCR beta libraries relied on iRepertoire HTBI primers and on Arm-PCR targeting CDR3 regions. One entry per CDR3 protein, called by TCRdb with MiXCR from the multiplex PCR reads. The data hold roughly 500,000 distinct CDR3 sequences, with roughly 21% observed a single time. This specimen consisted of peripheral blood mononuclear cells (PBMCs), obtained when the disease was refractory, from a patient treated with antithyroid drugs. Receptor source: a female donor with Graves disease.

This clonotype has more than one count but fewer than ten. CDR3 coding DNA: TGTGCCAGCAGACATCATTCGGGACCGGATCAGGAGACCCAGTACTTC. Translating gives CASRHHSGPDQETQYF. The chain employs TRBV3-1 and TRBJ2-5; D tentatively reads TRBD1 or TRBD2 (5 bases each). The V end was cut by 6 bases, the J end by 5 bases, with 22 bases between. This CDR3 contains 16 residues. In germline, CDR1 is LGHDT, CDR2 YNNKEL (reference sequence).

The J gene is TRBJ2-3, the V gene TRBV12-3 or TRBV12-4; no reliable D call. Deletions cut 3 bases from V and 4 bases from J, with 11 bases between. This CDR3 comprises 14 residues. The DNA of the CDR3 is TGTGCCAGCAGTTTGTCTGGGGTCGCAGATACGCAGTATTTT. As protein: CASSLSGVADTQYF.

Turning to this clonotype: It may be a read error: a sequence one base away is much more abundant. The rearrangement uses TRBV7-8 and TRBJ2-4; 7 bases align to TRBD2. This CDR3 is built from 20 residues. CDR1 SGHVS and CDR2 FQNEAQ come from the germline V gene. CDR3 nucleotides: TGTGCCAGCAGCACCCTTAAATGGGACTCCGCCCGACTAGCCAAAAACATTCAGTGCTTC. Translating gives CASSTLKWDSARLAKNIQCF.

There are a few counts of this clonotype. V gene TRBV7-9 combines with J gene TRBJ2-7; TRBD1 matches at 7 bases. From germline, CDR1 is SEHNR and CDR2 FQNEAQ (reference sequence). This CDR3 region has 14 residues. Germline trimming cut 3 bases from V and 1 base from J; bases unmatched to any gene: 3. The CDR3 DNA follows: TGTGCCAGCAGCTTTCCGGGACAGTCCTACGAGCAGTACTTC. Amino acid sequence: CASSFPGQSYEQYF.

The chain combines TRBV7-9 with TRBJ1-2; weak D call: TRBD1 (6 bases). CDR3 length: 17 residues. Germline CDR1 is SEHNR and CDR2 is FQNEAQ (reference sequence). V shed 5 bases and J shed 0 bases, with 19 bases lying between them. CDR3 in DNA: TGTGCCAGCAGCCACAGCCTTCAGGGGACTTCTAACTATGGCTACACCTTC. Its protein is CASSHSLQGTSNYGYTF.

The chain employs TRBV7-9 and TRBJ1-4; unclear D gene. This CDR3 comprises 13 residues. Per germline, CDR1 SEHNR and CDR2 FQNEAQ (reference sequence). The V gene lost 5 bases and the J gene lost 8 bases, with 12 bases spanning the gap. The CDR3 spells CASSPLVGEKLFF. The CDR3 bases are TGTGCCAGCAGCCCCCTGGTGGGAGAAAAACTGTTTTTT.

A remark on this clonotype: A much larger clone differs by one base, so this may be a read error. V and J are TRBV11-3 and TRBJ2-7; D tentatively reads TRBD1 or TRBD2 (5 bases each). CDR1 and CDR2 from the germline V gene are SGHNT and YENEEA. The CDR3 is 17 residues long. V was clipped by 1 base and J by 5 bases, with 21 bases between them. The chain's CDR3 is CASSLGDPVFLWNEQYF. As DNA, the CDR3 is TGTGCCAGCAGCTTAGGGGACCCAGTTTTCCTCTGGAACGAGCAGTACTTC.

There are many counts of this clonotype. The CDR3 is CASKSGSGLYEQYF. The CDR3 nucleotides read TGTGCCAGCAAGTCGGGTTCAGGGCTATACGAGCAGTACTTC. V and J are TRBV2 and TRBJ2-7; maybe TRBD1 (5 bases). Trimming shortened V by 7 bases and J by 4 bases, and 17 bases separated the two germline ends. Germline-derived CDR1 and CDR2 are SNHLY and FYNNEI. There are 14 residues in the CDR3.

Comments on this clonotype: Just one base apart from a much larger clone, this may be a read error. The CDR3 does not end in the conserved phenylalanine or tryptophan, so this is likely a read error. The genes are TRBV6-1 and TRBJ1-4, with no clear D. V was shortened by 3 bases and J by 3 bases, with 11 bases between the two germline ends. The CDR3 has 15 residues. In germline, CDR1 is MNHNS, CDR2 SASEGT. CDR3 in amino acids: CASSEMSMANEKLFL. CDR3 in DNA: TGTGCCAGCAGTGAGATGAGTATGGCTAATGAAAAACTGTTTCTT.

This clonotype was found a few times. The chain uses TRBV7-2 and TRBJ2-5; TRBD2 agrees at 8 bases. The CDR3 totals 14 residues. Germline loops: CDR1 SGHTA, CDR2 FQGNSA. V was pared by 5 bases and J by 3 bases, with 5 bases of the junction left unmatched. CDR3 DNA sequence: TGTGCCAGCAGCGTGACTAGCGCCAAAGAGACCCAGTACTTC. Amino acids: CASSVTSAKETQYF.

The V call is TRBV19, the J call TRBJ1-5; the D is unclear. The CDR3 has 14 residues. The germline CDR1 and CDR2 sequences are LNHDA and SQIVND (reference sequence). The germline V and J ends were trimmed by 2 bases and 4 bases, with 9 bases remaining between them. This CDR3 reads CASSIRTANQPQHF. The CDR3 DNA follows: TGTGCCAGTAGTATACGGACCGCGAATCAGCCCCAGCATTTT.

The chain links TRBV13 to TRBJ1-6, with 8 nucleotides matching TRBD1. The CDR3 is 14 amino acids. Germline trimming cut 5 bases from V and 10 bases from J; bases unmatched to any gene: 7. Per germline, CDR1 PRHDT and CDR2 FYEKMQ (reference sequence). DNA for the CDR3: TGTGCCAGCAGCCCAGGGGGCATCGGATCACCCCTCCACTTT. Translating it yields CASSPGGIGSPLHF.

The V call is TRBV20-1, the J call TRBJ2-5, with TRBD2 as a possible D gene (6 bases). Germline V gives CDR1 DFQATT, CDR2 SNEGSKA (reference sequence). V lost 4 bases and J 7 bases, leaving 10 bases between the germline ends. This CDR3 is 11 amino acids long. The CDR3 region is CSATQGGTQYF. CDR3 sequence (DNA): TGCAGTGCTACCCAGGGAGGGACCCAGTACTTC.

This clonotype has just a few counts. The V gene is TRBV20-1, the J gene TRBJ2-7; 7 bases agree with TRBD2. The CDR3 has 14 residues. V was pared by 2 bases and J by 6 bases, with 10 bases of the junction left unmatched. CDR1 is DFQATT and CDR2 is SNEGSKA in the germline V gene (reference sequence). CDR3 amino acids: CSARSGVAAVEQYF. For the CDR3, the DNA is TGCAGTGCTAGAAGCGGGGTCGCAGCGGTCGAGCAGTACTTC.

The chain joins TRBV18 to TRBJ1-2, with D unclear. V lost 1 base and J lost 3, with 12 bases in between. CDR3 length: 15 amino acids. Germline V gives CDR1 KGHSH, CDR2 LQKENI. The CDR3 DNA reads TGTGCCAGCTCACCACAGGAGGGCAGCGACTATGGCTACACCTTC. Its translation: CASSPQEGSDYGYTF. The full variable domain, rest sourced from reference TRBV18 and TRBJ1-2, is NAGVMQNPRHLVRRRGQEARLRCSPMKGHSHVYWYRQLPEEGLKFMVYLQKENIIDESGMPKERFSAEFPKEGPSILRIQQVVRGDSAAYFCASSPQEGSDYGYTFGSGTRLTVV.

This clonotype was picked up many times. The chain has TRBV3-1 and TRBJ2-5; D gene ambiguous. Germline loops: CDR1 LGHDT, CDR2 YNNKEL (reference sequence). The length of the CDR3 is 13 residues. The germline V and J ends were trimmed by 3 bases and 1 base, with 6 bases remaining between them. The CDR3 loop reads CASSQASQETQYF. CDR3 DNA sequence: TGTGCCAGCAGCCAGGCCTCCCAAGAGACCCAGTACTTC.

On this clonotype itself: At one end the junction does not follow the germline gene, possibly because of a read error. The genes are TRBV7-2 and TRBJ2-7; 12 bases line up with TRBD2. CDR3 length: 14 amino acids. Germline assignment: CDR1 SGHTA and CDR2 FQGNSA. The CDR3 here is CASSLFGTSGRTSF. The CDR3 region has the DNA TGTGCCAGCAGCTTATTCGGGACTAGCGGGCGGACGAGCTTC.

The chain recombines TRBV19 with TRBJ2-2; D is possibly TRBD2 (5 bases). The CDR3 totals 14 residues. Germline-derived CDR1 and CDR2 are LNHDA and SQIVND (reference sequence). Deletions cut 8 bases from V and 4 bases from J, with 14 bases between. CDR3 DNA: TGTGCCAGTGCCCAAAGCGGAACCACCGGGGAGCTGTTTTTT. Translation: CASAQSGTTGELFF.

This clonotype was seen repeatedly, ten times or more. This chain uses TRBV2 with TRBJ2-5; D is perhaps TRBD2 (7 bases). Between the trimmed V and J ends, which lost 6 bases and 4 bases, there was a span of 15 bases. The CDR3 consists of 14 residues. The germline CDR1 and CDR2 sequences are SNHLY and FYNNEI. As DNA, the CDR3 is TGTGCCAGCAGCGGAGGGGGAGGGAGAGAGACCCAGTACTTC. Protein sequence: CASSGGGGRETQYF.

The chain employs TRBV25-1 and TRBJ1-1; D gene ambiguous. CDR1 MGHDK and CDR2 SYGVNS come from the germline V gene. Trimming cost V 4 bases and J 1 base, with 4 bases left between them. The CDR3 has 12 residues. Written as DNA, the CDR3 is TGTGCCAGCAGTGCGGAGAACACTGAAGCTTTCTTT. It is translated as CASSAENTEAFF.

This clonotype was detected ten times or more. This CDR3 reads CASSPRTTSEAFF. CDR3 coding DNA: TGTGCCAGCAGCCCCAGAACGACGAGTGAAGCTTTCTTT. V usage is TRBV6-1 and J usage is TRBJ1-1, with D unclear. Germline CDR1 and CDR2: MNHNS and SASEGT. V dropped 6 bases and J dropped 7 bases, with 15 bases sitting between them. The CDR3 extends over 13 amino acids.

About this clonotype itself: A read error may explain this, as a much larger clone is one base away. The J gene is TRBJ1-6, the V gene TRBV5-1, with 12 bases fitting TRBD1. The CDR3 contains 16 residues. The germline gives CDR1 SGHRS, CDR2 YFSETQ. The CDR3 nucleotides read TGCGCCAGCAGCTTGGGGGACAGGGGGCATAATTCACCCTTCCACTTT. Its translation is CASSLGDRGHNSPFHF.

This chain links TRBV11-3 with TRBJ1-1; D is uncertain. CDR3 length: 17 residues. Germline V gene sequence: CDR1 SGHNT, CDR2 YENEEA. Trimming took 1 base from V and 2 from J, leaving 17 bases between them. The CDR3 DNA sequence: TGTGCCAGCAGCTTAGTTAGGAGGTCCGTGGGCAACACTGAAGCTTTCTTT. Protein sequence: CASSLVRRSVGNTEAFF.

This chain connects TRBV10-3 to TRBJ2-2; D is unresolved. The CDR3 sequence is 14 residues long. Germline CDR1 and CDR2: ENHRY and SYGVKD. V was cut by 6 bases and J by 1 base, with 9 bases left in between. CDR3 sequence reads: CAIRAAQNTGELFF. In DNA, the CDR3 is TGTGCCATCAGGGCAGCCCAGAACACCGGGGAGCTGTTTTTT.

The chain links TRBV29-1 to TRBJ2-3; the match to TRBD1 covers 8 bases. J lost 2 bases, V lost 6 bases, and 19 bases had no gene match. The CDR3 runs to 18 residues. Germline V CDR1 and CDR2: SQVTM, ANQGSEA. The CDR3 nucleotides are TGCAGCGTCTGCCTATTCGCCCTAGGACAGGGAATCACAGATACGCAGTATTTT. Encoded protein: CSVCLFALGQGITDTQYF.

This clonotype showed up just a few times. As DNA, the CDR3 is TGTGCCAGCAGTGATGGTGCGGGCAGCATGAACACTGAAGCTTTCTTT. Its protein product is CASSDGAGSMNTEAFF. This chain connects TRBV6-1 to TRBJ1-1; D unresolved. Looked up from germline, CDR1 is MNHNS and CDR2 is SASEGT. The ends were cut back, 3 bases at V and 0 bases at J, with 14 bases in the middle. The CDR3 covers 16 residues.

The table lists this clonotype with a few counts. At one boundary the junction diverges from the germline segment, which might be a read error. The chain employs TRBV6-1 and TRBJ1-1; D is perhaps TRBD1 (5 bases). This CDR3 is 15 amino acids long. The V gene's germline CDR1 is MNHNS and CDR2 SASEGT. CDR3 bases: TGTGTCAGCAGTCCGTCCAGGGCCATGAACACTGAAGCTTTCTTT. It yields the protein CVSSPSRAMNTEAFF.

This rearrangement joins TRBV20-1 to TRBJ2-3, with D possibly being TRBD2 (5 bases). V gave up 4 bases and J gave up 0 bases, with 17 bases separating them. Germline V lookup: CDR1 DFQATT, CDR2 SNEGSKA (reference sequence). The CDR3 has 16 residues. CDR3 bases: TGCAGTGCTAAACGGCCCCTAGCAGCTAGCACAGATACGCAGTATTTT. It is translated as CSAKRPLAASTDTQYF.

This clonotype was recorded at least ten times. The rearrangement links TRBV28 to TRBJ2-7, with 7 nucleotides matching TRBD2. Germline V gives CDR1 MDHEN, CDR2 SYDVKM. The CDR3 consists of 13 residues. The junction had 7 bases not matched to a gene; V was cut back by 7 bases and J by 4 bases. CDR3 sequence reads: CASMTGGIYEQYF. The CDR3 DNA sequence: TGTGCCAGCATGACGGGGGGAATTTACGAGCAGTACTTC.